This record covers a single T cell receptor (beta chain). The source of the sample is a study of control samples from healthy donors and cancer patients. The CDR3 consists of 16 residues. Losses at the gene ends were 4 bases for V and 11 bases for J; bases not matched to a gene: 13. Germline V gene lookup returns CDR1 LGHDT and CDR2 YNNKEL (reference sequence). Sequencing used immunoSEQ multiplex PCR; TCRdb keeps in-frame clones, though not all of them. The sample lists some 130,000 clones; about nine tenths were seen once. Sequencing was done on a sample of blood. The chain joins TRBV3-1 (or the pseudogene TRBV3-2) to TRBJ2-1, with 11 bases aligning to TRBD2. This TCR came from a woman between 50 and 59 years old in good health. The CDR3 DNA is TGTGCCAGCAGCCCAGAAGTCCTAGCGGGAGGCAGAAAGCAGTTCTTC. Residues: CASSPEVLAGGRKQFF.